The 8 T cell receptor beta chains given below trace back to one sample, sequenced in a study of cytomegalovirus exposure and HLA in healthy donors. Both 60 Vbeta primers and 13 Jbeta primers went into the PCR. Clones were sequenced by immunoSEQ multiplex PCR, and TCRdb holds only the in-frame ones, with some missing. The sample yields about 160,000 clones, roughly 79% seen once. Material: PBMCs. These receptors came from a woman between 45 and 65 years old in good health and CMV-seronegative.

CDR3 sequence: CASSYKGNSPLHF. CDR3 in DNA: TGTGCCAGCAGTTACAAGGGGAATTCACCCCTCCACTTT. The V and J genes are TRBV6-5 and TRBJ1-6; D perhaps matches TRBD1 (5 bases). CDR3 length: 13 residues. In germline, CDR1 is MNHEY, CDR2 SVGAGI. V lost 2 bases and J lost 7, with 6 bases in between.

The rearrangement joins TRBV7-8 to TRBJ2-1; TRBD2 agrees at 9 bases. The V gene's germline CDR1 is SGHVS and CDR2 FQNEAQ. This CDR3 spans 16 amino acids. J was trimmed by 2 bases and V by 2 bases; bases with no gene match: 4. CDR3 sequence (DNA): TGTGCCAGCAGCTTAACGGCTAGCGGGGCCTACAATGAGCAGTTCTTC. Residues: CASSLTASGAYNEQFF.

The chain uses TRBV7-2 and TRBJ1-6, with 10 bases aligning to TRBD1. V shed 5 bases and J 8 bases; nucleotides not matched to a gene: 6. The CDR3 is made up of 15 amino acids. Germline V lookup: CDR1 SGHTA, CDR2 FQGNSA. CDR3 residues: CASSDRGQGDSPLHF. The CDR3 DNA reads as TGTGCCAGCAGCGACAGGGGGCAGGGGGATTCACCCCTCCACTTT.

This clone is a singleton in its sample. The genes are TRBV28 and TRBJ1-5; 10 bases are shared with TRBD1. This CDR3 is 13 amino acids long. Per germline, CDR1 MDHEN and CDR2 SYDVKM. CDR3 protein: CKIGTGVSQPQHF. For the CDR3, the DNA is TGTAAAATAGGGACAGGGGTGTCTCAGCCCCAGCATTTT.

V usage is TRBV7-6 and J usage is TRBJ2-2; 9 nucleotides line up with TRBD2. CDR1 and CDR2 (germline): SGHVS, FNYEAQ. The CDR3 length is 16 residues. The V segment lost 3 bases and the J segment 4 bases; nucleotides outside the gene matches: 6. Here the CDR3 DNA reads TGTGCCAGCAGCTTTTTAGCGGGAGAGGTCACCGGGGAGCTGTTTTTT. As protein: CASSFLAGEVTGELFF.

The chain joins TRBV5-1 to TRBJ1-3; D call uncertain. This CDR3 is 15 amino acids long. CDR1 and CDR2 (germline): SGHRS, YFSETQ. Trimming removed 0 bases from V and 0 bases from J, with 7 bases in between. The DNA of the CDR3 is TGCGCCAGCAGCTTGGGGCCGGGCTCTGGAAACACCATATATTTT. Translating gives CASSLGPGSGNTIYF.

The chain couples TRBV19 to TRBJ1-1; 8 bases are shared with TRBD1. This CDR3 has 14 residues. From germline, CDR1 is LNHDA and CDR2 SQIVND (reference sequence). Trimming took 5 bases from V and 1 from J; bases not matched to a gene: 3. DNA of the CDR3: TGTGCCAGTAGTTCGGGACAGGAGAACACTGAAGCTTTCTTT. Translation: CASSSGQENTEAFF.

J is TRBJ2-3 and V is TRBV28, with D perhaps matching TRBD1 (5 bases). This CDR3 has 14 amino acids. Germline-derived CDR1 and CDR2 are MDHEN and SYDVKM. V shed 7 bases and J shed 2 bases, with 13 bases lying between them. CDR3 sequence: CASTEQAITDTQYF. The CDR3 DNA is TGTGCCAGCACTGAACAGGCTATCACAGATACGCAGTATTTT.